The 27 T cell receptor beta chains presented below share a single source sample, sequenced in a study of T-cell reconstitution after alpha-beta-depleted transplantation in children. A TCRbeta library incorporating unique molecular identifiers was prepared. TCRdb reanalysed the PCR reads using MiXCR and keeps one entry per CDR3 protein. Among around 700,000 distinct CDR3 sequences, around 13% were seen once, and the ten largest hold 0.75% to 0.85%. Source: PBMCs, taken before TCRalphabeta/CD19-depleted stem cell transplant. These receptors all stem from a girl aged 2-9 years with congenital amegakaryocytic thrombocytopenia, due to receive a stem cell transplant.

This clonotype showed up many times. The V gene is TRBV10-3, the J gene TRBJ2-1; TRBD2 aligns across 9 bases. V gave up 2 bases and J gave up 6 bases; unmatched junction bases: 5. Germline CDR1 reads ENHRY; CDR2 reads SYGVKD. The CDR3 sequence is 15 residues long. The CDR3 nucleotides are TGTGCCATCAGTGAGGTCGCGGGAGGGGTCAATGAGCAGTTCTTC. Residues: CAISEVAGGVNEQFF.

The chain carries TRBV5-1 and TRBJ2-5, with TRBD1 as a possible D gene (5 bases). Per the germline V gene, CDR1 is SGHRS and CDR2 is YFSETQ. V lost 0 bases and J 3 bases, leaving 12 bases between the germline ends. The CDR3 loop spans 15 amino acids. The DNA of the CDR3 is TGCGCCAGCAGCTTGGCAGGGTTTCGAAAAGAGACCCAGTACTTC. This sequence encodes CASSLAGFRKETQYF.

This clonotype was found a few times. The rearrangement uses TRBV5-1 and TRBJ1-1, with no clear D. The CDR3 is 13 residues long. V lost 0 bases, J lost 3 bases, and 6 bases lay in between. Germline V lookup: CDR1 SGHRS, CDR2 YFSETQ. The DNA of the CDR3 is TGCGCCAGCAGCTTGGTTCTTGACACTGAAGCTTTCTTT. This encodes CASSLVLDTEAFF.

A few counts support this clonotype. The chain has TRBV4-2 and TRBJ2-1; D ambiguous. The germline CDR1 and CDR2 sequences are LGHNA and YNFKEQ. This CDR3 has 14 residues. Trimming stripped 0 bases from V and 6 bases from J, with 9 bases between. CDR3 bases: TGTGCCAGCAGCCAAGAAGGAATTAGCAATGAGCAGTTCTTC. It specifies CASSQEGISNEQFF.

This clonotype was counted between two and nine times. The chain joins TRBV4-1 to TRBJ2-7; unclear D gene. CDR3 size: 17 residues. CDR1 and CDR2 (germline): MGHRA, YSYEKL. V lost 0 bases and J 2 bases, leaving 17 bases between the germline ends. As DNA, the CDR3 is TGCGCCAGCAGCCAAGATTTTGCGCGCCTTGTCGCCTACGAGCAGTACTTC. Its translation is CASSQDFARLVAYEQYF.

The chain couples TRBV4-1 to TRBJ2-7; 9 bases map to TRBD2. Losses at the gene ends were 1 base for V and 2 bases for J; bases not matched to a gene: 6. The CDR3 contains 16 residues. Germline CDR1 reads MGHRA; CDR2 reads YSYEKL. This CDR3 is CASSQVLAGRAYEQYF. The CDR3 coding sequence is TGCGCCAGCAGCCAAGTCCTAGCGGGGAGGGCCTACGAGCAGTACTTC.

This clonotype was found many times. The chain is built from TRBV10-3 and TRBJ2-2; 12 bases agree with TRBD2. CDR3 length equals 16 residues. Trimming removed 3 bases from V and 6 bases from J; junction bases left unmatched: 5. From germline, CDR1 is ENHRY and CDR2 SYGVKD. This chain's CDR3 is CAISDPLAGGSGELFF. The CDR3 DNA follows: TGTGCCATCAGTGACCCTCTAGCGGGAGGGTCCGGGGAGCTGTTTTTT.

There are many counts of this clonotype. The chain has TRBV12-3 or TRBV12-4 and TRBJ2-2, with TRBD2 matching 11 bases. The CDR3 runs 16 residues. The J segment lost 5 bases and the V segment lost 7 bases, leaving 9 bases of the junction unmatched. The chain's CDR3 is CASKLPGLAETGELFF. The CDR3 bases are TGTGCCAGCAAACTTCCGGGACTAGCGGAAACCGGGGAGCTGTTTTTT.

The V call is TRBV3-1, the J call TRBJ2-1; maybe TRBD2 (6 bases). V lost 1 base to trimming and J lost 2 bases, with 12 bases between them. This CDR3 is 16 amino acids long. Looked up from germline, CDR1 is LGHDT and CDR2 is YNNKEL (reference sequence). CDR3 loop: CASSQGPGGPYNEQFF. The CDR3 bases are TGTGCCAGCAGCCAAGGGCCCGGGGGACCCTACAATGAGCAGTTCTTC.

Turning to this clonotype: This clone may be a read error of a much larger clone one base away. J is TRBJ2-5 and V is TRBV5-4; TRBD2 matches 7 bases. Germline V gives CDR1 SGHNT, CDR2 YYREEE (reference sequence). This CDR3 spans 14 amino acids. CDR3 sequence (DNA): TGTGCCAGCAGCTTCGCGACCCGGGAGGAGACCCAGTCCTTC. Translation: CASSFATREETQSF.

This clonotype was seen a handful of times. V gene TRBV12-3 or TRBV12-4 combines with J gene TRBJ1-2; 9 bases map to TRBD1. V was pared by 4 bases and J by 9 bases, with 15 bases of the junction left unmatched. The CDR3 has 16 amino acids. The CDR3 nucleotides are TGTGCCAGCAGTTCCCGCGACTTTGGACAGGGGAGAAGCTACACCTTC. Translation gives CASSSRDFGQGRSYTF.

The chain is built from TRBV10-2 and TRBJ2-1; D is perhaps TRBD2 (5 bases). Germline-derived CDR1 and CDR2 are WSHSY and SAAADI. The V end lost 5 bases, the J end lost 2 bases, and 13 bases lay between the germline ends. This CDR3 has 15 residues. CDR3 amino acids: CASSPELATYNEQFF. The CDR3 coding sequence is TGCGCCAGCAGTCCAGAATTAGCGACCTACAATGAGCAGTTCTTC.

The genes are TRBV7-2 and TRBJ1-2; D uncertain. V shed 3 bases and J shed 7 bases, with 0 bases lying between them. Germline assignment: CDR1 SGHTA and CDR2 FQGNSA. The CDR3 covers 9 residues. CDR3: CASSFGYTF. The CDR3 DNA sequence: TGTGCCAGCAGCTTTGGCTACACCTTC.

This clonotype showed up many times. The gene calls are TRBV2 and TRBJ2-3; D remains unclear. The germline V gene has CDR1 SNHLY and CDR2 FYNNEI. The CDR3 covers 14 residues. Trimming cost V 6 bases and J 1 base, with 11 bases left between them. DNA of the CDR3: TGTGCCAGCAGGCTTGACCCCGGCACAGATACGCAGTATTTT. This encodes CASRLDPGTDTQYF.

This clonotype was seen repeatedly, ten times or more. The chain carries TRBV12-3 or TRBV12-4 and TRBJ2-3; D is undetermined. V was pared by 7 bases and J by 6 bases, with 14 bases between. CDR3 length: 13 amino acids. The CDR3 DNA reads TGTGCCAGCACCTCATATTCACGTGATACGCAGTATTTT. Its protein product is CASTSYSRDTQYF.

This sequence joins TRBV30 and TRBJ2-7, with D possibly being TRBD2 (6 bases). The CDR3 runs 11 residues. The V gene lost 4 bases and the J gene lost 7 bases, with 11 bases spanning the gap. Germline assignment: CDR1 GTSNPN and CDR2 SVGIG (reference sequence). The CDR3 sequence is CAWNLAREQYF. CDR3 nucleotides: TGTGCCTGGAATCTAGCGAGGGAGCAGTACTTC.

The V call is TRBV4-1, the J call TRBJ2-5, with D possibly being TRBD2 (6 bases). The V end lost 0 bases, the J end lost 0 bases, and 11 bases lay between the germline ends. Germline V gives CDR1 MGHRA, CDR2 YSYEKL. The CDR3 sequence is 16 residues long. CDR3 amino acids: CASSQERRDYQETQYF. In DNA, the CDR3 is TGCGCCAGCAGCCAAGAGCGGAGGGACTACCAAGAGACCCAGTACTTC.

This clonotype showed up many times. V is TRBV29-1 and J is TRBJ2-1; 10 positions agree with TRBD2. The CDR3 has 13 residues. Germline trimming cut 7 bases from V and 3 bases from J; bases unmatched to any gene: 3. Germline V gene sequence: CDR1 SQVTM, CDR2 ANQGSEA. The CDR3 here is CSGGTSVYNEQFF. The DNA for the CDR3 is TGCAGCGGCGGGACTAGCGTCTACAATGAGCAGTTCTTC.

This clonotype has at least ten counts. This chain joins TRBV12-3 or TRBV12-4 and TRBJ1-5, with D possibly TRBD1 on 5 matching bases. The V end was cut by 7 bases, the J end by 1 base, with 14 bases between. This CDR3 has 15 amino acids. CDR3: CASTSGVGSNQPQHF. CDR3 DNA sequence: TGTGCCAGCACCTCGGGGGTCGGGAGCAATCAGCCCCAGCATTTT.

This clonotype occurred once. The junction shows a germline mismatch at one end, possibly a read error. This chain joins TRBV10-1 and TRBJ2-3; D possibly corresponds to TRBD1 (6 bases). The CDR3 runs 14 residues. CDR1 and CDR2 (germline): WNHNN, SYGVQD (reference sequence). CDR3 protein: CASSSSTGTETQYF. The CDR3 DNA reads TGCGCCAGCAGTTCGTCGACAGGCACAGAAACGCAGTATTTT.

V gene TRBV7-9 combines with J gene TRBJ2-5; the match to TRBD2 covers 12 bases. The CDR3 has 16 residues. J was trimmed by 3 bases and V by 3 bases; bases with no gene match: 5. The germline V gene encodes CDR1 SEHNR and CDR2 FQNEAQ (reference sequence). DNA for the CDR3: TGTGCCAGCAGCTTCCCGGGACTAGCGGGTGAAGAGACCCAGTACTTC. Translated: CASSFPGLAGEETQYF.

This chain links TRBV6-2 or TRBV6-3 with TRBJ1-2; possible D gene TRBD1, 6 bases. Trimming left V 9 bases short and J 4 bases short, with 18 bases between. The germline gives CDR1 MNHEY, CDR2 SVGEGT. This CDR3 is built from 14 residues. The chain's CDR3 is CASRTLDSTYGYTF. In DNA form, the CDR3 reads TGTGCCAGTCGGACGTTGGACAGCACCTATGGCTACACCTTC.

This clonotype was detected ten times or more. V usage is TRBV29-1 and J usage is TRBJ2-2; D unclear. This CDR3 is 11 amino acids long. Germline-derived CDR1 and CDR2 are SQVTM and ANQGSEA. Trimming left V 3 bases short and J 7 bases short, with 6 bases between. DNA of the CDR3: TGCAGCGTTGATGTGAACGGGGAGCTGTTTTTT. This encodes CSVDVNGELFF.

The chain joins TRBV19 to TRBJ2-1; 7 bases are shared with TRBD1. V shed 5 bases and J 2 bases; nucleotides not matched to a gene: 15. Germline assignment: CDR1 LNHDA and CDR2 SQIVND (reference sequence). The CDR3 runs 18 residues. The DNA of the CDR3 is TGTGCCAGTAGTTGGTCCCCAATACAGGGGCAACCCTACAATGAGCAGTTCTTC. This translates into CASSWSPIQGQPYNEQFF.

V gene TRBV20-1 combines with J gene TRBJ2-1; TRBD1 or TRBD2 may be the D gene (5 bases each). The V and J ends lost 8 bases and 5 bases respectively, with 22 bases between them. Germline values: CDR1 DFQATT, CDR2 SNEGSKA (reference sequence). The CDR3 runs 15 residues. The CDR3 protein is CSPLPPGTGNNEQFF. The CDR3 nucleotides read TGCAGTCCCCTCCCCCCTGGGACGGGAAACAATGAGCAGTTCTTC.

This clonotype occurred a few times. V usage is TRBV6-2 or TRBV6-3 and J usage is TRBJ2-3; either TRBD1 or TRBD2 may fit D (5 bases each). The CDR3 loop spans 12 amino acids. The germline gives CDR1 MNHEY, CDR2 SVGEGT. Trimming pared 11 bases from V and 6 bases from J, leaving 15 bases between. CDR3 in amino acids: CAVRGSADTQYF. The CDR3 nucleotides read TGTGCCGTACGGGGCTCCGCGGATACGCAGTATTTT.

This chain joins TRBV7-8 and TRBJ2-5, with 11 bases aligning to TRBD2. This CDR3 has 13 amino acids. CDR1 is SGHVS and CDR2 is FQNEAQ in the germline V gene. Trimming took 8 bases from V and 9 from J; bases not matched to a gene: 8. This chain's CDR3 is CASHVPGLAAQYF. CDR3 DNA sequence: TGTGCCAGCCATGTACCGGGACTAGCGGCCCAGTACTTC.